This TCR beta chain derives from a study of cytomegalovirus exposure and HLA in healthy donors. About this clone: Its specificity is not known.

Overall study results and limits: Reportedly, TCR beta sequences accurately predicted HLA-A and HLA-B alleles in most subjects. Rarity marked most TCR sequences, yet some public TCRs occurred in many donors. Analysis was performed later, and it showed HLA-associated TCR beta chains to be more clonally expanded than equally common others. CMV serostatus alone was available as immune exposure information.

The primer mix had 60 Vbeta and 13 Jbeta primers. Profiled with immunoSEQ multiplex PCR; TCRdb holds only in-frame clones, not every one. The sample shows 270,000 or so clones, 80% to 95% of them seen only once. Germline lookup yields CDR1 SGHTA and CDR2 FQGTGA. With 4 bases clipped from V and 0 bases from J, the junction kept 4 bases outside the gene matches. This CDR3 region has 17 residues. The clonotype was recovered from a girl aged 2 to 9 in good health and CMV-seronegative. The sample comprised PBMCs. The chain joins TRBV7-3 to TRBJ2-2; 11 bases map to TRBD2. CDR3 residues: CASSYSGGVPNTGELFF. The CDR3 DNA reads as TGTGCCAGCAGCTATAGCGGGGGGGTGCCGAACACCGGGGAGCTGTTTTTT. Supplemented by reference TRBV7-3 and TRBJ2-2, the full variable domain reads GAGVSQTPSNKVTEKGKYVELRCDPISGHTALYWYRQSLGQGPEFLIYFQGTGAADDSGLPNDRFFAVRPEGSVSTLKIQRTERGDSAVYLCASSYSGGVPNTGELFFGEGSRLTVL.